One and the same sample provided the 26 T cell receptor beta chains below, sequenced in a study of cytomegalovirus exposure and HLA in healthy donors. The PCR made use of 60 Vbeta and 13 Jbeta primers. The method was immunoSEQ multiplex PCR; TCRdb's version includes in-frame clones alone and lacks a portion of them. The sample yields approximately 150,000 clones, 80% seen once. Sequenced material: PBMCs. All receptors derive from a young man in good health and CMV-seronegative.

CDR3 loop: CASTLDMARNQPQHF. In DNA form, the CDR3 reads TGTGCCAGTACCCTTGACATGGCCCGCAATCAGCCCCAGCATTTT. J is TRBJ1-5 and V is TRBV19; the D is unclear. The germline V gene encodes CDR1 LNHDA and CDR2 SQIVND (reference sequence). The V gene lost 7 bases and the J gene lost 2 bases, with 15 bases spanning the gap. The CDR3 consists of 15 residues.

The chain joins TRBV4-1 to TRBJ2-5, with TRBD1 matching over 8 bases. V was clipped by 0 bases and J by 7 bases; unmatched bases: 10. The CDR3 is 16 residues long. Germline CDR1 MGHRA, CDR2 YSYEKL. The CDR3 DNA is TGCGCCAGCAGCCAAGACAAGGGCAGGGGGCAGGTGACCCAGTACTTC. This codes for CASSQDKGRGQVTQYF.

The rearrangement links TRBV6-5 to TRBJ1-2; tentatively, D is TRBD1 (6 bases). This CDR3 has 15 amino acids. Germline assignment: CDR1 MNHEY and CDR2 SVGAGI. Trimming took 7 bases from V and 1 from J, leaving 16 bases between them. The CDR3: CASMGYHRDNYGYTF. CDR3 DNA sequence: TGTGCCAGCATGGGGTATCACAGGGATAACTATGGCTACACCTTC.

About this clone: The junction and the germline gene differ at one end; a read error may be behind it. CDR3 loop: CSSSLNTGELFF. Written as DNA, the CDR3 is TGTTCCAGCAGCCTTAACACCGGGGAGCTGTTTTTT. This chain links TRBV7-9 with TRBJ2-2; the D is unclear. CDR3 length: 12 amino acids. From germline, CDR1 is SEHNR and CDR2 FQNEAQ (reference sequence).

The CDR3 spells CASSYSPEQFF. The CDR3 coding sequence is TGTGCCAGCAGTTATAGTCCCGAGCAGTTCTTC. This chain links TRBV28 with TRBJ2-1, with D unclear. The CDR3 length is 11 residues. CDR1 and CDR2 from the germline V gene are MDHEN and SYDVKM. With 4 bases removed from V and 10 bases from J, the gap between germline ends came to 8 bases.

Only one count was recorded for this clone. The CDR3 DNA reads as TGTGCCTGGAATGTAGTTAGGGGGGGGCCCTCAGATACGCAGTATTTT. Protein product: CAWNVVRGGPSDTQYF. The rearrangement joins TRBV30 to TRBJ2-3, with a possible D match to TRBD2 (7 bases). Trimming shortened V by 4 bases and J by 4 bases, and 21 bases separated the two germline ends. CDR1 and CDR2 from the germline V gene are GTSNPN and SVGIG (reference sequence). The CDR3 is 16 residues long.

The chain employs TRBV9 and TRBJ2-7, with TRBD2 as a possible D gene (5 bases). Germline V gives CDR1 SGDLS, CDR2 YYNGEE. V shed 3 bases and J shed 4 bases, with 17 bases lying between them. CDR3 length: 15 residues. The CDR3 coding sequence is TGTGCCAGCAGCGAGAGCCCCGGACTCACGTACGAGCAGTACTTC. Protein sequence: CASSESPGLTYEQYF.

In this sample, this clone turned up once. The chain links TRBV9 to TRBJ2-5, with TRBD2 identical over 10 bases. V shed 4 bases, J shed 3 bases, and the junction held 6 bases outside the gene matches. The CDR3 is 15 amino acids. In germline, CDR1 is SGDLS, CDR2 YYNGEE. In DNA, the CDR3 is TGTGCCAGCAGCTCCCTCGGACTAGCGGAAGAGACCCAGTACTTC. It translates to CASSSLGLAEETQYF.

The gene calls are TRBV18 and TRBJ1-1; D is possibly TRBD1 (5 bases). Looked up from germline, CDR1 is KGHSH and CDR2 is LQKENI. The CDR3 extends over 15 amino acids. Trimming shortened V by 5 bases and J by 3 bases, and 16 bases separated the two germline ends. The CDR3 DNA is TGTGCCAGCTCAACGGTACAGACGGGGGACACTGAAGCTTTCTTT. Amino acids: CASSTVQTGDTEAFF. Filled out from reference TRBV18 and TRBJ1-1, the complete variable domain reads NAGVMQNPRHLVRRRGQEARLRCSPMKGHSHVYWYRQLPEEGLKFMVYLQKENIIDESGMPKERFSAEFPKEGPSILRIQQVVRGDSAAYFCASSTVQTGDTEAFFGQGTRLTVV.

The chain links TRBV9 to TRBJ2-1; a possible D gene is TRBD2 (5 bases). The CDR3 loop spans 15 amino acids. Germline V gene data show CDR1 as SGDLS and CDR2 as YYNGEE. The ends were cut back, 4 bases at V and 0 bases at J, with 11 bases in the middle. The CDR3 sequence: CASSPRLHSYNEQFF. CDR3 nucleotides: TGTGCCAGCAGCCCTCGACTACACTCCTACAATGAGCAGTTCTTC.

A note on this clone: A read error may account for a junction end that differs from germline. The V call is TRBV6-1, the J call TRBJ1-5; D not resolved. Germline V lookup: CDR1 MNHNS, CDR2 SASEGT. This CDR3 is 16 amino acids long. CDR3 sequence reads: CAISDILSRGRQPQHF. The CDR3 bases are TGTGCCATCAGTGACATTTTGAGTCGCGGGAGGCAGCCCCAGCATTTT.

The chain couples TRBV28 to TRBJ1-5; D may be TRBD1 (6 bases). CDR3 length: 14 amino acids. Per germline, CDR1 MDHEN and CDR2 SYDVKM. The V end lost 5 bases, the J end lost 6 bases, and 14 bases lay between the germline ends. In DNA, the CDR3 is TGTGCCAGCAGTCCCCCCCAGGGGATTCAGCCCCAGCATTTT. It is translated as CASSPPQGIQPQHF.

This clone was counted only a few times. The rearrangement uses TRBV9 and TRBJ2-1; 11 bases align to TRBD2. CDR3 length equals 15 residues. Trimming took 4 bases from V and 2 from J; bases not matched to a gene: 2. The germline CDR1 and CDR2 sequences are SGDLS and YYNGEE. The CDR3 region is CASSPGLAAYNEQFF. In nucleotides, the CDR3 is TGTGCCAGCAGCCCGGGACTAGCGGCCTACAATGAGCAGTTCTTC.

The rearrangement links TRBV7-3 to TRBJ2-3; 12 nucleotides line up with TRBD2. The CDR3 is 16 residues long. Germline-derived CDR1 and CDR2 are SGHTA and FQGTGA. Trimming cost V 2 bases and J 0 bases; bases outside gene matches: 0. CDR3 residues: CASSLGLAGSTDTQYF. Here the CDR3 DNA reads TGTGCCAGCAGCTTAGGACTAGCGGGGAGCACAGATACGCAGTATTTT.

In nucleotides, the CDR3 is TGTGCCAGCACCGAACTTTCCACCGGGGAGCTGTTTTTT. Translating gives CASTELSTGELFF. The V gene is TRBV6-1, the J gene TRBJ2-2; D call uncertain. The CDR3 loop spans 13 amino acids. Germline-derived CDR1 and CDR2 are MNHNS and SASEGT. Between the trimmed V and J ends, which lost 7 bases and 4 bases, there was a span of 10 bases.

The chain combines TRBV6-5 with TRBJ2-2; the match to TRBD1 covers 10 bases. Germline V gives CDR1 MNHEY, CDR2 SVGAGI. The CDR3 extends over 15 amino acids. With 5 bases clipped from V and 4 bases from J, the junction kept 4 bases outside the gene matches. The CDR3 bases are TGTGCCAGCAGTGCCCGGGACAGGGGCACCGGGGAGCTGTTTTTT. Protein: CASSARDRGTGELFF.

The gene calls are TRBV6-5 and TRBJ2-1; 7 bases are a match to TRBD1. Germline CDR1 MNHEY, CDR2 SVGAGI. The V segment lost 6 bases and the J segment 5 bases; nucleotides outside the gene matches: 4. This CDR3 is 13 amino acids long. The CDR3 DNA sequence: TGTGCCAGCAGCCGAGGGACAGACAATGAGCAGTTCTTC. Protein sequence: CASSRGTDNEQFF.

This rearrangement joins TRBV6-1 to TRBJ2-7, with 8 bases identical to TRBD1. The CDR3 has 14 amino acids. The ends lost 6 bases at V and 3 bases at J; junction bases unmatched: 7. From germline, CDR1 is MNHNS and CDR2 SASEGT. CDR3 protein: CASSPTGVNYEQYF. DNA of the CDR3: TGTGCCAGCAGCCCGACAGGGGTTAACTACGAGCAGTACTTC.

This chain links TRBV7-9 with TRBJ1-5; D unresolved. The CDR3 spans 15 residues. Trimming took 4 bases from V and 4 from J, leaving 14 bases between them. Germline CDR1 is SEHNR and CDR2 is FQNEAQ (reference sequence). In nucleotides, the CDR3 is TGTGCCAGCAGCTATTTCGGACGGGAGAATCAGCCCCAGCATTTT. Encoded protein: CASSYFGRENQPQHF.

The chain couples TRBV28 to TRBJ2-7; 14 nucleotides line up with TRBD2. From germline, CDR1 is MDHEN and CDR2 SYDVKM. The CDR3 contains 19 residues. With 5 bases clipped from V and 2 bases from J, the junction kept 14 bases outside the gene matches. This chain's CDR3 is CASSLPGLAGAGWTYEQYF. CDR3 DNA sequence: TGTGCCAGCAGTCTACCGGGACTAGCGGGAGCTGGGTGGACCTACGAGCAGTACTTC.

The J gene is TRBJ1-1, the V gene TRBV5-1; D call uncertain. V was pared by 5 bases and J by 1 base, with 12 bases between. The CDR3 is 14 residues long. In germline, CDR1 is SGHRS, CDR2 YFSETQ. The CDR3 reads CASREYSANTEAFF. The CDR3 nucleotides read TGCGCCAGCAGGGAGTACTCAGCGAACACTGAAGCTTTCTTT.

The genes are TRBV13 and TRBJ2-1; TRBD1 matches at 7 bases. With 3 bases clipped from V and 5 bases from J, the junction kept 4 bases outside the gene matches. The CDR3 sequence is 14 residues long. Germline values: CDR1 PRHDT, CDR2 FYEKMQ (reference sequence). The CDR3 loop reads CASSLDTGDNEQFF. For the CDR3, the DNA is TGTGCCAGCAGCTTGGACACAGGGGACAATGAGCAGTTCTTC.

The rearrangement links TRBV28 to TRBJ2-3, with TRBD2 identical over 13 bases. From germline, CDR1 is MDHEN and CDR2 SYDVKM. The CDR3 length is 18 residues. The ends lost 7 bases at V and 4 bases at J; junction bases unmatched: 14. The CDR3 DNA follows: TGTGCCAGCAATTTCCGACTAGCGGGGGGACCCGGGGCAGATACGCAGTATTTT. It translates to CASNFRLAGGPGADTQYF.

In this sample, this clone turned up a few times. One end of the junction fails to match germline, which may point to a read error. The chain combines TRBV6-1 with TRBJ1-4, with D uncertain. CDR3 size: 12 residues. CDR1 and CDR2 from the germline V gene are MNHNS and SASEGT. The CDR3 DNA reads TGTGCCAGCAGTGAAGCGCTTGATCAGGTTAAATTT. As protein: CASSEALDQVKF.

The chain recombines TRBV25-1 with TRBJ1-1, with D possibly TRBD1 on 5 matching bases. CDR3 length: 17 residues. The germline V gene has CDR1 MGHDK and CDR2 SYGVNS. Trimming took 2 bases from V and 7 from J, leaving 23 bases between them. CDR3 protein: CASSEPGVGGGRNEAFF. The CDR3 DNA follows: TGTGCCAGCAGTGAACCGGGGGTCGGGGGAGGGCGGAATGAAGCTTTCTTT.

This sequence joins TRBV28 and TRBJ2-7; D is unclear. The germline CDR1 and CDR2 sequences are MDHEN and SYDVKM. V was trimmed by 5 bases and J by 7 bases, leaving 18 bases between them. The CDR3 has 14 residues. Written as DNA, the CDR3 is TGTGCCAGCAGTACCCATGGAGCGCTTAAGGAGCAGTACTTC. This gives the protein CASSTHGALKEQYF.